Listed below are T cell receptor beta chains from one sample, sequenced in a study of response to subunit inactivated influenza vaccine. In TCRdb, the RT-PCR reads were re-called with MiXCR into one record per CDR3 protein. The repertoire holds a few hundred thousand distinct CDR3 sequences, with around 13% as singletons. Sequences were derived from PBMCs from blood, sampled less than 13 days after vaccination. The receptors shown here come from a man in his forties or fifties who received an inactivated influenza vaccine. CDR3s include the opening cysteine and the closing phenylalanine or tryptophan. D genes are given only for firm matches. Only part of the rows carry a size: once, few, many, or a class if the clone is expanded.

CDR3nt: TGTGCCAGCAGTTACGGGGTCCGCGAGCAGTACTTC; CDR3aa: CASSYGVREQYF; abundance: few; v_gene: TRBV6-2/TRBV6-3; d_gene: .; j_gene: TRBJ2-7
CDR3nt: TGCGCCAGCATGGACGGGGTATCAAATGAGCAGTTCTTC; CDR3aa: CASMDGVSNEQFF; abundance: .; v_gene: TRBV10-1; d_gene: .; j_gene: TRBJ2-1
CDR3nt: TGTGCCAGCAGTTTATTGATGCGGGAGGATGGAATCTACGAGCAGTACTTC; CDR3aa: CASSLLMREDGIYEQYF; abundance: .; v_gene: TRBV28; d_gene: TRBD2; j_gene: TRBJ2-7
CDR3nt: TGTGCCAGCAGTTTATCCGGGACAGGGGTTAACACCATATATTTT; CDR3aa: CASSLSGTGVNTIYF; abundance: few; v_gene: TRBV27; d_gene: TRBD1; j_gene: TRBJ1-3
CDR3nt: TGTGCCAGCAGTCTCCAACAGGGAAGAGCTTTCTTT; CDR3aa: CASSLQQGRAFF; abundance: few; v_gene: TRBV6-6; d_gene: .; j_gene: TRBJ1-1
CDR3nt: TGTGCCAGCAGCTTGAATCCTGCAGGTTCTAATGAAAAACTGTTTTTT; CDR3aa: CASSLNPAGSNEKLFF; abundance: .; v_gene: TRBV7-6; d_gene: .; j_gene: TRBJ1-4
CDR3nt: TGTGCCAGCAGTGAAGTCTGGGGGAAAGACACCGGGGAGCTGTTTTTT; CDR3aa: CASSEVWGKDTGELFF; abundance: few; v_gene: TRBV6-1; d_gene: .; j_gene: TRBJ2-2
CDR3nt: TGTGCCAGCAGCTTACAGGGTCGGGGTAATCAGCCCCAGCATTTT; CDR3aa: CASSLQGRGNQPQHF; abundance: few; v_gene: TRBV7-2; d_gene: .; j_gene: TRBJ1-5
CDR3nt: TGCAGCGTTGGAGGCAGGCTATCGAACATTCAGTACTTC; CDR3aa: CSVGGRLSNIQYF; abundance: few; v_gene: TRBV29-1; d_gene: .; j_gene: TRBJ2-4
CDR3nt: TGCAGTGCTAGGGACGGGGGCTCTGGAAACACCATATATTTT; CDR3aa: CSARDGGSGNTIYF; abundance: few; v_gene: TRBV20-1; d_gene: .; j_gene: TRBJ1-3
CDR3nt: TGTGCCAGCAGTTCACTCCTGGATACTGGGCGGGGCACTGAAGCTTTCTTT; CDR3aa: CASSSLLDTGRGTEAFF; abundance: many; v_gene: TRBV12-3/TRBV12-4; d_gene: .; j_gene: TRBJ1-1
CDR3nt: TGTGCCAGCAGCCCCCGGGTGCCACGCACAGATACGCAGTATTTT; CDR3aa: CASSPRVPRTDTQYF; abundance: few; v_gene: TRBV7-9; d_gene: .; j_gene: TRBJ2-3
CDR3nt: TGTGCCATCAGGGAAAGCGGGAGCAGTTACGAGCAGTACTTC; CDR3aa: CAIRESGSSYEQYF; abundance: .; v_gene: TRBV10-3; d_gene: TRBD2; j_gene: TRBJ2-7
CDR3nt: TGCAGTGCTTCCCACCGGAATGAGCAGTTCTTC; CDR3aa: CSASHRNEQFF; abundance: few; v_gene: TRBV20-1; d_gene: .; j_gene: TRBJ2-1
CDR3nt: TGTGCCACAGGCGGGCCACAATCGAACACCGGGGAGCTGTTTTTT; CDR3aa: CATGGPQSNTGELFF; abundance: .; v_gene: TRBV28; d_gene: .; j_gene: TRBJ2-2
CDR3nt: TGTGCCAGCAGCTCCTACCTCCGCCTTCAAGAGACCCAGTACTTC; CDR3aa: CASSSYLRLQETQYF; abundance: .; v_gene: TRBV13; d_gene: .; j_gene: TRBJ2-5
CDR3nt: TGCGCCAGCAGCGATGGGACAGGGGGAAATGAGCAGTTCTTC; CDR3aa: CASSDGTGGNEQFF; abundance: .; v_gene: TRBV5-1; d_gene: TRBD1; j_gene: TRBJ2-1
CDR3nt: TGTGCCAGCAGTTGGACTAGCGGGAGACCTTCGTGGGGTAGCACCGGGGAGCTGTTTTTT; CDR3aa: CASSWTSGRPSWGSTGELFF; abundance: few; v_gene: TRBV6-2/TRBV6-3; d_gene: TRBD2; j_gene: TRBJ2-2
CDR3nt: TGTGCCAGCAGCTGGGGACAGGGGATCGGCACCGGGGAGCTGTTTTTT; CDR3aa: CASSWGQGIGTGELFF; abundance: few; v_gene: TRBV6-1; d_gene: TRBD1; j_gene: TRBJ2-2
CDR3nt: TGTGCCAGCAGCGTAGCAGCGGAGGGTGAGCAGTTCTTC; CDR3aa: CASSVAAEGEQFF; abundance: .; v_gene: TRBV9; d_gene: .; j_gene: TRBJ2-1
CDR3nt: TGTGCCAGCAGCCAGCGGAGAATCCCAGGCGAGACCCAGTACTTC; CDR3aa: CASSQRRIPGETQYF; abundance: .; v_gene: TRBV14; d_gene: .; j_gene: TRBJ2-5
CDR3nt: TGTGCCACCCGGATGGGGAGGGCCCGTACCGGGGAGCTGTTTTTT; CDR3aa: CATRMGRARTGELFF; abundance: .; v_gene: TRBV6-1; d_gene: TRBD2; j_gene: TRBJ2-2
CDR3nt: TGTGCCAGCAGCAGACGACGTCCGGGACCTAGCTCCTACGAGCAGTACTTC; CDR3aa: CASSRRRPGPSSYEQYF; abundance: .; v_gene: TRBV21-1; d_gene: .; j_gene: TRBJ2-7
CDR3nt: TGTGCCAGCAGACTAGCGGGAGGGTACCAAGAGACCCAGTACTTC; CDR3aa: CASRLAGGYQETQYF; abundance: few; v_gene: TRBV28; d_gene: TRBD2; j_gene: TRBJ2-5
CDR3nt: TGTGCCAGCATTACCGGGACAGGGGGCTCCGAGCAGTACTTC; CDR3aa: CASITGTGGSEQYF; abundance: few; v_gene: TRBV6-5; d_gene: TRBD1; j_gene: TRBJ2-7
CDR3nt: TGCGCCAGCAGCATGGTATACCAGAACACCGGGGAGCTGTTTTTT; CDR3aa: CASSMVYQNTGELFF; abundance: .; v_gene: TRBV4-1; d_gene: .; j_gene: TRBJ2-2
CDR3nt: TGTGCCAGCAGCTCCGGGACTTCAAGCTCCTACGAGCAGTACTTC; CDR3aa: CASSSGTSSSYEQYF; abundance: few; v_gene: TRBV7-2; d_gene: .; j_gene: TRBJ2-7
CDR3nt: TGCGCCAGCAGCTTGGCTCCCGCCGGGACAGAGAATTCACCCCTCCACTTT; CDR3aa: CASSLAPAGTENSPLHF; abundance: .; v_gene: TRBV5-1; d_gene: TRBD1; j_gene: TRBJ1-6
CDR3nt: TGTGCCACCAGTGATTCTCGGACAGATACGCAGTATTTT; CDR3aa: CATSDSRTDTQYF; abundance: few; v_gene: TRBV24-1; d_gene: .; j_gene: TRBJ2-3
CDR3nt: TGCGCCAGCAGCCAAATCTGGGGCACTGAAGCTTTCTTT; CDR3aa: CASSQIWGTEAFF; abundance: .; v_gene: TRBV4-3; d_gene: .; j_gene: TRBJ1-1
CDR3nt: TGTGCCAGCAGTTTAAGAACCCTGGCGATATACGAGCAGTACTTC; CDR3aa: CASSLRTLAIYEQYF; abundance: .; v_gene: TRBV12-3/TRBV12-4; d_gene: .; j_gene: TRBJ2-7
CDR3nt: TGCAGCGTTGCGGCTAGCCAGGCGAACACCGGGGAGCTGTTTTTT; CDR3aa: CSVAASQANTGELFF; abundance: many; v_gene: TRBV29-1; d_gene: .; j_gene: TRBJ2-2
CDR3nt: TGCGCCAGCAGCTTAGACACCGACTCTGGAAACACCATATATTTT; CDR3aa: CASSLDTDSGNTIYF; abundance: .; v_gene: TRBV5-1; d_gene: .; j_gene: TRBJ1-3
CDR3nt: TGCAGCGTTGAGGTAGCGGGGGGCTTCTCCTACAATGAGCAGTTCTTC; CDR3aa: CSVEVAGGFSYNEQFF; abundance: many; v_gene: TRBV29-1; d_gene: TRBD2; j_gene: TRBJ2-1
CDR3nt: TGTGCCAGCAGCTTAGATAGCACTAGCGGGACTAGCTCCTACAATGAGCAGTTCTTC; CDR3aa: CASSLDSTSGTSSYNEQFF; abundance: few; v_gene: TRBV11-2; d_gene: TRBD2; j_gene: TRBJ2-1
CDR3nt: TGTGCCAGCAGTTTTCTAGCGGGGGGGAGAGATGAGCAGTTCTTC; CDR3aa: CASSFLAGGRDEQFF; abundance: .; v_gene: TRBV6-2/TRBV6-3; d_gene: TRBD2; j_gene: TRBJ2-1
CDR3nt: TGTGCCAGCAGCCAAGATTACCGGGGACACGGGGCGTACGAGCAGTACTTC; CDR3aa: CASSQDYRGHGAYEQYF; abundance: few; v_gene: TRBV4-2; d_gene: .; j_gene: TRBJ2-7
CDR3nt: TGTGCCAGCTCAATGGGCAGGGGAGGTTATACGCAGTATTTT; CDR3aa: CASSMGRGGYTQYF; abundance: .; v_gene: TRBV27; d_gene: .; j_gene: TRBJ2-3
CDR3nt: TGCGCCAGCAGCGGGCCGGGAAGCCCATACGAGCAGTACTTC; CDR3aa: CASSGPGSPYEQYF; abundance: .; v_gene: TRBV5-1; d_gene: .; j_gene: TRBJ2-7
CDR3nt: TGTGCCAGCACCTCTCCCGGGAACACAGATACGCAGTATTTT; CDR3aa: CASTSPGNTDTQYF; abundance: few; v_gene: TRBV6-1; d_gene: .; j_gene: TRBJ2-3
CDR3nt: TGCAGTGCTAGAGATGGAGCGGGAGGGCCCAACGAGCAGTACTTC; CDR3aa: CSARDGAGGPNEQYF; abundance: .; v_gene: TRBV20-1; d_gene: TRBD2; j_gene: TRBJ2-7
CDR3nt: TGCAGTGCCCAGACTAGCATGGAGACCCAGTACTTC; CDR3aa: CSAQTSMETQYF; abundance: .; v_gene: TRBV20-1; d_gene: TRBD2; j_gene: TRBJ2-5